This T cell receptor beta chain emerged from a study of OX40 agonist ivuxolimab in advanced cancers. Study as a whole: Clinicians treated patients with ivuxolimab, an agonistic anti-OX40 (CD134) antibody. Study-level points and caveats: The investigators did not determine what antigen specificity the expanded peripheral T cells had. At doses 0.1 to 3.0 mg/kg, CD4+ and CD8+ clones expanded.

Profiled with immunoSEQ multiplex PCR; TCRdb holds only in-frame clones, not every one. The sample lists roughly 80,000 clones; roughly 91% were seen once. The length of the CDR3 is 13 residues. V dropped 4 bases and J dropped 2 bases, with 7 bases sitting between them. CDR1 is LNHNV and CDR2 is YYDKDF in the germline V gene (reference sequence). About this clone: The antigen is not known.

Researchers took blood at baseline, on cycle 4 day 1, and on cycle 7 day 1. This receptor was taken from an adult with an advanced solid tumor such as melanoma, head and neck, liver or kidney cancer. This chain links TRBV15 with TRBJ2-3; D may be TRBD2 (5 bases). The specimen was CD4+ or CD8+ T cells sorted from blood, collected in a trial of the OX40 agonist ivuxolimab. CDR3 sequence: CATSKDFTDTQYF. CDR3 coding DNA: TGTGCCACCAGCAAGGACTTCACAGATACGCAGTATTTT.